This note documents a single T cell receptor beta chain sequence. Its antigen is currently unknown. Germline CDR1 MNHEY, CDR2 SVGAGI. The CDR3 has 13 residues. This sample was taken from a study of identical twins. With no exceptions, donors were healthy Caucasians. Regarding the study as a whole: It was out-of-frame TCR alpha sharing in monozygotic twins that models underestimated. Within cord blood, abundant beta clonotypes carried fewer insertions, but memory repertoires showed no such trend.

cDNA molecules carried unique molecular identifiers, and template switching added a universal primer site. In TCRdb, the 5' RACE reads were re-called with MiXCR into one record per CDR3 protein. The sample lists 1.5 million to 2 million distinct CDR3 sequences, roughly a third occurring once. The sequence came from a newborn girl in good health. This chain uses TRBV6-5 with TRBJ2-5; tentatively, D is TRBD2 (5 bases). Sequenced: cord blood. The CDR3 is CVDAIASQETQYF. The CDR3 bases are TGTGTTGACGCCATAGCGTCTCAAGAGACCCAGTACTTC.